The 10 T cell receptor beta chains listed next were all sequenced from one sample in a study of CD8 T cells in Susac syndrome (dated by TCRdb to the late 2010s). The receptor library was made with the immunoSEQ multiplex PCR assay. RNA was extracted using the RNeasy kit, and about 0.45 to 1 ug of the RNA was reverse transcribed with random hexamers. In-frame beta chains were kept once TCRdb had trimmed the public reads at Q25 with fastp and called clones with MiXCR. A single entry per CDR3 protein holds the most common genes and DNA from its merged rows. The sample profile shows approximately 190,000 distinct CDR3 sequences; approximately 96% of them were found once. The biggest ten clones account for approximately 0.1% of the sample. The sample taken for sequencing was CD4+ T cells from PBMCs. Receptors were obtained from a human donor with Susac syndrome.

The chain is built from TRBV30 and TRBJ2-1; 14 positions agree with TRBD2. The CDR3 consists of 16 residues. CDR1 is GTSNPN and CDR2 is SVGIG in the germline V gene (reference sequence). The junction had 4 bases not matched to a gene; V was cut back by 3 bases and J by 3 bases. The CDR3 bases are TGTGCCTGGAGGTCCGGGACTAGCGGGGGCTACAATGAGCAGTTCTTC. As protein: CAWRSGTSGGYNEQFF.

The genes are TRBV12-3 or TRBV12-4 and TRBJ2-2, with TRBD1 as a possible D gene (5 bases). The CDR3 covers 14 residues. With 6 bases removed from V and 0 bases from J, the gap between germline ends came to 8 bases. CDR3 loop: CASRWGPNTGELFF. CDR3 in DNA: TGTGCCAGCAGATGGGGCCCGAACACCGGGGAGCTGTTTTTT.

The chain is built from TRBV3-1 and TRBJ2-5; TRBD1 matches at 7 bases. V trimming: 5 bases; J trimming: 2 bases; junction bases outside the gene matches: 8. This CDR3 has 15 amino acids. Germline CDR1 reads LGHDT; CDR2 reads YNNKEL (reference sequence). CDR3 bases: TGTGCCAGCAGCGCACCGGGACAGAAACAAGAGACCCAGTACTTC. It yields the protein CASSAPGQKQETQYF.

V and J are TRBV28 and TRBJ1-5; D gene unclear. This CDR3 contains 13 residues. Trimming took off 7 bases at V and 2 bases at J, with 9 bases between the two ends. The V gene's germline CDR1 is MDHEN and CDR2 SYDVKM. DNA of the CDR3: TGTGCCAGCACCCCGGTCCGCAATCAGCCCCAGCATTTT. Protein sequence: CASTPVRNQPQHF.

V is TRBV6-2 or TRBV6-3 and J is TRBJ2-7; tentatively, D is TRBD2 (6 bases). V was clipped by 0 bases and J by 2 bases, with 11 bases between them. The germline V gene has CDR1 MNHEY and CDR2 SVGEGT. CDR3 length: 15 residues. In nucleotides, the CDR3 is TGTGCCAGCAGTTACTCCCGGGGGAGCCCCTACGAGCAGTACTTC. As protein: CASSYSRGSPYEQYF.

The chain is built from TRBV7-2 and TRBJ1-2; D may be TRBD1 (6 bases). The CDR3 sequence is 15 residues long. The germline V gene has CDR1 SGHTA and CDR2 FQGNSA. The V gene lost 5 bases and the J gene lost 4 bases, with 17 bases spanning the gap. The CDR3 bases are TGTGCCAGCAGCCGATGGGACACCAAGGGCTATGGCTACACCTTC. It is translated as CASSRWDTKGYGYTF.

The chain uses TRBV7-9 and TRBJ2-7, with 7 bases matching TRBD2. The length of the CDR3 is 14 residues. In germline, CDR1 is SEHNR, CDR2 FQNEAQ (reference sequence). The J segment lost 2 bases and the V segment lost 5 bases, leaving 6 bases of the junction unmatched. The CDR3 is CASSLMAGAYEQYF. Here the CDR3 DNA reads TGTGCCAGCAGCCTAATGGCGGGGGCCTACGAGCAGTACTTC.

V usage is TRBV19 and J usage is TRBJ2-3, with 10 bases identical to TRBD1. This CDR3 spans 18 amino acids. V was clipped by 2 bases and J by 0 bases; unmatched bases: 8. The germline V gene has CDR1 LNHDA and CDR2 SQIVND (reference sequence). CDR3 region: CASSIPFGQGGSTDTQYF. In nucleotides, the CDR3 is TGTGCCAGTAGTATACCCTTCGGACAGGGGGGAAGCACAGATACGCAGTATTTT.

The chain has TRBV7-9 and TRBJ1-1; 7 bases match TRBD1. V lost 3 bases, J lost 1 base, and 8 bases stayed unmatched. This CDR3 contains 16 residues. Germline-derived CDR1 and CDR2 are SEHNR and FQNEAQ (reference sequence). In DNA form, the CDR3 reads TGTGCCAGCAGCTTGGACAGGCATCAGGCGAACACTGAAGCTTTCTTT. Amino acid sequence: CASSLDRHQANTEAFF.

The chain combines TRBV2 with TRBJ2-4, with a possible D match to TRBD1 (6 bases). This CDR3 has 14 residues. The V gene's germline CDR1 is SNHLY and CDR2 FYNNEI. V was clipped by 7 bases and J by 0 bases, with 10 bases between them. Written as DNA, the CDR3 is TGTGCCAGCACCAGACAGGTAGCCAAAAACATTCAGTACTTC. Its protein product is CASTRQVAKNIQYF.